The 21 T cell receptor beta chains presented below share a single source sample, sequenced in a study of graft-versus-host responses after intestinal transplantation (dated by TCRdb to the early 2020s). The method behind the library was the immunoSEQ multiplex PCR assay. TCRdb took over this immuneACCESS table, retaining in-frame rearrangements with V and J assigned. Such tables are incomplete; in checked studies, under half of the missing clones stem from an unresolved V gene, and the remainder is unexplained. The sample contains tens of thousands of clones, roughly 90% of them found a single time. Around 1.7% of the sample goes to the ten largest clones. What this sample's time point label stands for: cells obtained before transplantation from donor or recipient. Their recognized antigens are unknown. Sequenced here: unstimulated CD8+ T cells sorted from spleen or lymph node cells, sampled before transplant. These receptors all stem from a human donor who was the organ donor for an intestinal transplant.

V usage is TRBV6-6 and J usage is TRBJ2-1, with D unclear. V lost 9 bases and J lost 5, with 17 bases in between. The germline CDR1 and CDR2 sequences are MNHNY and SVGAGI (reference sequence). The CDR3 is 14 residues long. The CDR3 region is CASESDAWNNEQFF. The CDR3 DNA reads TGTGCCAGTGAGAGCGATGCATGGAACAATGAGCAGTTCTTC.

The chain uses TRBV28 and TRBJ1-1; tentative D call: TRBD1 (5 bases). The V end lost 7 bases, the J end lost 3 bases, and 18 bases lay between the germline ends. Germline V gives CDR1 MDHEN, CDR2 SYDVKM. The CDR3 covers 15 residues. The CDR3 DNA sequence: TGTGCCAGCACCCTAGGGGCAGGAGGGGACACTGAAGCTTTCTTT. Its protein product is CASTLGAGGDTEAFF.

The gene calls are TRBV9 and TRBJ2-7, with 8 nucleotides matching TRBD1. Per germline, CDR1 SGDLS and CDR2 YYNGEE. The CDR3 runs to 13 residues. The J segment lost 5 bases and the V segment lost 3 bases, leaving 4 bases of the junction unmatched. The DNA for the CDR3 is TGTGCCAGCAGCGAGGGACAGGCGGACGAGCAGTACTTC. Protein product: CASSEGQADEQYF.

The chain combines TRBV7-2 with TRBJ2-1, with a tentative D call TRBD1 (6 bases). The V end lost 3 bases, the J end lost 3 bases, and 15 bases lay between the germline ends. Germline CDR1 and CDR2: SGHTA and FQGNSA. This CDR3 is built from 16 residues. This CDR3 reads CASSFRQGTGYNEQFF. As DNA, the CDR3 is TGTGCCAGCAGCTTTCGGCAGGGGACCGGCTACAATGAGCAGTTCTTC.

The chain carries TRBV28 and TRBJ2-5; the match to TRBD2 covers 12 bases. Trimming took 5 bases from V and 5 from J; bases not matched to a gene: 9. The CDR3 is 16 residues long. The germline CDR1 and CDR2 sequences are MDHEN and SYDVKM. CDR3 residues: CASSPRTSGISETQYF. In nucleotides, the CDR3 is TGTGCCAGCAGTCCCAGGACTAGCGGGATATCGGAGACCCAGTACTTC.

This chain connects TRBV7-8 to TRBJ1-2, with TRBD1 matching 8 bases. Trimming removed 3 bases from V and 1 base from J; junction bases left unmatched: 7. The CDR3 sequence is 16 residues long. Germline V gene lookup returns CDR1 SGHVS and CDR2 FQNEAQ. The CDR3, as DNA: TGTGCCAGCAGCTTGGGCGGGACAGGTTTTAACTATGGCTACACCTTC. This translates into CASSLGGTGFNYGYTF.

This rearrangement joins TRBV4-1 to TRBJ1-1; D uncertain. The CDR3 has 13 residues. The V gene lost 4 bases and the J gene lost 4 bases, with 10 bases spanning the gap. CDR1 is MGHRA, CDR2 YSYEKL, per germline. CDR3 loop: CASSRSGATEAFF. DNA for the CDR3: TGCGCCAGCAGCCGATCCGGAGCCACTGAAGCTTTCTTT.

The J gene is TRBJ1-2, the V gene TRBV7-9; TRBD1 matches at 9 bases. V was clipped by 4 bases and J by 8 bases; unmatched bases: 5. The CDR3 is made up of 13 amino acids. Germline CDR1 and CDR2: SEHNR and FQNEAQ (reference sequence). The CDR3 sequence: CASSSRTGDGYTF. CDR3 bases: TGTGCCAGCAGCTCAAGGACAGGGGACGGCTACACCTTC.

The CDR3 DNA is TGTGCCAGTAGCTGGACAGGCCTGAACACCGGGGAGCTGTTTTTT. Its translation is CASSWTGLNTGELFF. V is TRBV19 and J is TRBJ2-2, with 7 bases fitting TRBD1. Germline V gives CDR1 LNHDA, CDR2 SQIVND (reference sequence). The CDR3 is made up of 15 amino acids. J was trimmed by 1 base and V by 6 bases; bases with no gene match: 5.

The chain is built from TRBV18 and TRBJ1-1, with 7 bases fitting TRBD1. This CDR3 has 13 residues. The germline CDR1 and CDR2 sequences are KGHSH and LQKENI. V lost 6 bases to trimming and J lost 6 bases; unmatched junction nucleotides: 7. The CDR3 reads CASSEGQVAEAFF. The DNA for the CDR3 is TGTGCCAGCTCGGAAGGACAGGTCGCTGAAGCTTTCTTT.

V and J are TRBV5-1 and TRBJ2-3, with TRBD2 matching over 7 bases. The junction had 9 bases not matched to a gene; V was cut back by 2 bases and J by 3 bases. CDR3 length: 16 amino acids. Germline CDR1 reads SGHRS; CDR2 reads YFSETQ. CDR3 coding DNA: TGCGCCAGCAGCTTAATCGGCGGGAGTTGGACAGATACGCAGTATTTT. Amino acid sequence: CASSLIGGSWTDTQYF.

For this clone: One end of the junction fails to match germline, which may point to a read error. The chain links TRBV28 to TRBJ1-2, with D possibly being TRBD1 (5 bases). CDR3 length: 14 residues. The germline gives CDR1 MDHEN, CDR2 SYDVKM. CDR3 sequence reads: CASSSHRLAIHGEF. The CDR3 region has the DNA TGTGCCAGCAGCTCCCACAGGCTGGCTATTCACGGCGAGTTC.

The V call is TRBV5-1, the J call TRBJ2-1; a weak D match, TRBD2 (6 bases). Trimming took off 4 bases at V and 5 bases at J, with 19 bases between the two ends. Germline CDR1 reads SGHRS; CDR2 reads YFSETQ. The CDR3 runs to 16 residues. The CDR3 sequence: CASSPPFRESHNEQFF. The CDR3 nucleotides are TGCGCCAGCAGCCCGCCCTTCCGGGAGAGTCACAATGAGCAGTTCTTC.

The V gene is TRBV11-2, the J gene TRBJ1-1; D not certain. The germline V and J ends were trimmed by 5 bases and 7 bases, with 11 bases remaining between them. CDR1 and CDR2 (germline): SGHAT, FQNNGV. This CDR3 has 12 residues. CDR3 protein: CASSPPADEAFF. In nucleotides, the CDR3 is TGTGCCAGCAGCCCCCCCGCGGATGAAGCTTTCTTT.

This chain connects TRBV29-1 to TRBJ2-7; 8 positions agree with TRBD1. Trimming took 4 bases from V and 6 from J; bases not matched to a gene: 11. The CDR3 totals 14 residues. Germline lookup yields CDR1 SQVTM and CDR2 ANQGSEA. The CDR3 DNA reads TGCAGCGTTGTCCCCTGGACAGGGAAGGGCGAGCAGTACTTC. Translated, it gives CSVVPWTGKGEQYF.

J is TRBJ1-2 and V is TRBV19, with D uncertain. The length of the CDR3 is 12 residues. Germline loops: CDR1 LNHDA, CDR2 SQIVND (reference sequence). Trimming left V 3 bases short and J 8 bases short, with 10 bases between. The CDR3 DNA reads as TGTGCCAGTAGTATTAGAGGGCGAGGCTACACCTTC. Translation: CASSIRGRGYTF.

V gene TRBV27 combines with J gene TRBJ1-3; D ambiguous. The V gene lost 6 bases and the J gene lost 0 bases, with 6 bases spanning the gap. CDR1 MNHEY and CDR2 SMNVEV come from the germline V gene (reference sequence). The CDR3 is 13 residues long. CDR3 sequence reads: CASSPYSGNTIYF. CDR3 bases: TGTGCCAGCAGCCCGTACTCTGGAAACACCATATATTTT.

The chain has TRBV6-5 and TRBJ1-2; D may be TRBD1 (6 bases). Germline lookup yields CDR1 MNHEY and CDR2 SVGAGI. Trimming stripped 0 bases from V and 4 bases from J, with 6 bases between. This CDR3 contains 13 residues. The CDR3 spells CASSYSTGYGYTF. In DNA, the CDR3 is TGTGCCAGCAGTTACTCGACAGGCTATGGCTACACCTTC.

The CDR3 DNA reads as TGTGCCAGCAGCCCGCAGTTGTCGAACACTGAAGCTTTCTTT. It translates to CASSPQLSNTEAFF. This chain connects TRBV25-1 to TRBJ1-1; D unresolved. CDR3 length: 14 residues. The V gene's germline CDR1 is MGHDK and CDR2 SYGVNS. V was trimmed by 6 bases and J by 1 base, leaving 12 bases between them. The whole variable domain, remainder taken from reference TRBV25-1 and TRBJ1-1, is EADIYQTPRYLVIGTGKKITLECSQTMGHDKMYWYQQDPGMELHLIHYSYGVNSTEKGDLSSESTVSRIRTEHFPLTLESARPSHTSQYLCASSPQLSNTEAFFGQGTRLTVV.

This clone came up a few times. The chain is built from TRBV13 and TRBJ2-5; 7 bases match TRBD1. The V gene's germline CDR1 is PRHDT and CDR2 FYEKMQ (reference sequence). V was pared by 0 bases and J by 4 bases, with 2 bases of the junction left unmatched. The CDR3 is 14 residues long. As DNA, the CDR3 is TGTGCCAGCAGCTTAGGGAGACAGGGAGAGACCCAGTACTTC. Its protein product is CASSLGRQGETQYF.

V gene TRBV4-3 combines with J gene TRBJ1-2; D is possibly TRBD1 (6 bases). Germline CDR1 reads LGHNA; CDR2 reads YSLEER. With 4 bases removed from V and 8 bases from J, the gap between germline ends came to 14 bases. The CDR3 loop spans 13 amino acids. CDR3 region: CASSLRGAQGYTF. The CDR3 nucleotides read TGCGCCAGCAGCCTCCGGGGGGCGCAAGGCTACACCTTC.